This T cell receptor (beta chain) is from a study of T cell responses to AZD1222 COVID-19 vaccine. Assay used: immunoSEQ multiplex PCR; TCRdb lists only in-frame clones, some missing. Of some 80,000 clones in the sample, more than 60% are singletons; the top ten hold roughly 28%. Germline loops: CDR1 GTSNPN, CDR2 SVGIG (reference sequence). Trimming shortened V by 2 bases and J by 4 bases, and 21 bases separated the two germline ends. The CDR3 spans 16 residues. This clone was recorded once. Its target is unknown. Findings and caveats of the study: Increases in Spike-specific TCR breadth and depth were seen after two AZD1222 doses. In all cases, repertoires were sampled only after the peak T cell response. In a largely white British group with more females than males, clonal diversity was possibly underestimated. Nearly half of spike-specific TCRs reportedly target unmutated variant regions.

The sequencing here drew on peripheral blood, taken 28 days after the second dose of the MenACWY control vaccine. The chain carries TRBV30 and TRBJ2-7; possible D gene TRBD1, 6 bases. The clonotype comes from an adult who received the MenACWY meningococcal vaccine as a control. This CDR3 is CAWSTPQTGKSYEQYF. The CDR3 DNA reads TGTGCCTGGAGTACTCCCCAAACAGGGAAATCATACGAGCAGTACTTC.